These 14 T cell receptor beta chains originate from one sample sequenced in a study of metastatic and nonmetastatic thyroid tumors. TCRdb re-called the PCR reads through MiXCR. The table records 25,000 to 35,000 clones, about 32% of them present only once. No patient received treatment before thyroid surgery. Sequencing input: blood. The source is a female donor with papillary thyroid cancer or a benign thyroid nodule (not recorded which). Some clones in this sample may be carry-over from other donors' samples.

This clone was picked up one time. The junction departs from the called germline gene at one end, perhaps through a read error. The chain joins TRBV2 to TRBJ1-4; 7 nucleotides line up with TRBD1. Germline V CDR1 and CDR2: SNHLY, FYNNEI. The CDR3 sequence is 14 residues long. Here the CDR3 reads CASSPRQGIGKMFF. The DNA for the CDR3 is TGTGCCAGCAGTCCAAGACAGGGTATCGGAAAAATGTTCTTT.

The chain recombines TRBV6-1 with TRBJ2-3, with 12 bases aligning to TRBD2. The CDR3 spans 15 residues. The germline V gene encodes CDR1 MNHNS and CDR2 SASEGT. V dropped 8 bases and J dropped 6; count of bases not matched to a gene: 9. The CDR3 DNA is TGTGCCAGCGGAAGACTAGCGGGGGAGACGGATACGCAGTATTTT. Translation gives CASGRLAGETDTQYF.

The chain joins TRBV5-1 to TRBJ2-7; weak D call: TRBD1 (6 bases). The CDR3 runs 13 residues. CDR1 is SGHRS, CDR2 YFSETQ, per germline. V lost 4 bases and J lost 7, with 15 bases in between. The CDR3 nucleotides are TGCGCCAGCAGCACCGAGGGGGTAAATGAGCAGTACTTC. It yields the protein CASSTEGVNEQYF.

This chain links TRBV20-1 with TRBJ2-1; 15 nucleotides match TRBD2. Germline assignment: CDR1 DFQATT and CDR2 SNEGSKA (reference sequence). Trimming cost V 7 bases and J 10 bases; bases outside gene matches: 5. The CDR3 consists of 13 residues. The DNA for the CDR3 is TGCAGTGAAGGGACTAGCGGGAGGCGCGAGCAGTTCTTC. Protein sequence: CSEGTSGRREQFF.

This clone occurred many times. This sequence joins TRBV6-5 and TRBJ1-1; D ambiguous. The V end lost 4 bases, the J end lost 3 bases, and 6 bases lay between the germline ends. This CDR3 region has 12 residues. Germline V gene lookup returns CDR1 MNHEY and CDR2 SVGAGI. DNA of the CDR3: TGTGCCAGCAGTTCACGATACACTGAAGCTTTCTTT. Protein: CASSSRYTEAFF.

CDR3 DNA: TGTGCCAGCATGGCACATGGGGCTGTCACAGATACGCAGTATTTT. This encodes CASMAHGAVTDTQYF. The chain joins TRBV28 to TRBJ2-3, with a possible D match to TRBD1 (5 bases). The CDR3 has 15 residues. The germline gives CDR1 MDHEN, CDR2 SYDVKM. The V and J ends lost 7 bases and 2 bases respectively, with 16 bases between them.

This clone was seen a handful of times. The genes are TRBV6-1 and TRBJ2-1, with 10 bases aligning to TRBD2. The germline V gene encodes CDR1 MNHNS and CDR2 SASEGT. V gave up 5 bases and J gave up 4 bases; unmatched junction bases: 5. This CDR3 spans 15 amino acids. CDR3 residues: CASSPSAGGYNEQFF. CDR3 coding DNA: TGTGCCAGCAGTCCCTCAGCGGGAGGGTACAATGAGCAGTTCTTC.

This clone was counted many times. This chain links TRBV12-3 or TRBV12-4 with TRBJ2-5, with 8 bases lining up with TRBD1. Trimming removed 6 bases from V and 5 bases from J; junction bases left unmatched: 11. The length of the CDR3 is 15 residues. The CDR3 region is CASSETGDPMETQYF. The CDR3 DNA reads as TGTGCCAGCAGCGAGACAGGGGACCCCATGGAGACCCAGTACTTC.

The chain recombines TRBV18 with TRBJ2-2, with D unresolved. The CDR3 has 13 amino acids. From germline, CDR1 is KGHSH and CDR2 LQKENI. The germline V and J ends were trimmed by 8 bases and 1 base, with 8 bases remaining between them. In nucleotides, the CDR3 is TGTGCCAGCCCCAACAGGAACACCGGGGAGCTGTTTTTT. This encodes CASPNRNTGELFF.

This clone was picked up many times. The genes are TRBV6-2 or TRBV6-3 and TRBJ1-1; no firm D call. Trimming shortened V by 0 bases and J by 1 base, and 21 bases separated the two germline ends. The CDR3 is made up of 19 amino acids. Germline assignment: CDR1 MNHEY and CDR2 SVGEGT. The DNA for the CDR3 is TGTGCCAGCAGTTACTCGAGTATTCAACGGTCAGGAAAGAACACTGAAGCTTTCTTT. Protein sequence: CASSYSSIQRSGKNTEAFF.

At least ten counts were recorded for this clone. The CDR3 nucleotides are TGCAGTGCTAGATCAGGGGGGGGTCGCTACGAGCAGTACTTC. Translation gives CSARSGGGRYEQYF. This chain uses TRBV20-1 with TRBJ2-7; the D call may be TRBD1 or TRBD2 (7 bases each). The CDR3 length is 14 residues. Trimming removed 2 bases at V and 3 bases at J, with 14 bases between. The germline V gene encodes CDR1 DFQATT and CDR2 SNEGSKA (reference sequence).

This clone was detected only a few times. At one end, the junction sequence differs from germline, possibly due to a read error. The genes are TRBV6-5 and TRBJ2-7; the D gene could be TRBD1 or TRBD2 (5 bases each). There are 15 residues in the CDR3. The V gene's germline CDR1 is MNHEY and CDR2 SVGAGI. This CDR3 is CASSYFGTSGYEHYF. The DNA for the CDR3 is TGTGCCAGCAGTTATTTCGGGACGAGCGGCTACGAGCATTACTTC.

V and J are TRBV20-1 and TRBJ2-7; tentatively, D is TRBD2 (6 bases). The CDR3 spans 17 residues. CDR1 DFQATT and CDR2 SNEGSKA come from the germline V gene (reference sequence). V shed 3 bases and J shed 2 bases, with 23 bases lying between them. This CDR3 reads CSASPTGESKNAYEQYF. The CDR3 DNA reads as TGCAGTGCTAGTCCCACGGGGGAGTCAAAAAACGCCTACGAGCAGTACTTC.

A few counts support this clone. A much larger clone lies one base from this, so it may be a read error. The rearrangement uses TRBV5-6 and TRBJ2-7; unclear D gene. V lost 2 bases, J lost 3 bases, and 12 bases lay in between. CDR1 and CDR2 from the germline V gene are SGHDT and YYEEEE. The length of the CDR3 is 14 residues. CDR3: CASSFKTLYYEQYF. In DNA, the CDR3 is TGTGCCAGCAGCTTTAAAACACTATACTACGAGCAGTACTTC. Filled out from reference TRBV5-6 and TRBJ2-7, the complete variable domain reads DAGVTQSPTHLIKTRGQQVTLRCSPKSGHDTVSWYQQALGQGPQFIFQYYEEEERQRGNFPDRFSGHQFPNYSSELNVNALLLGDSALYLCASSFKTLYYEQYFGPGTRLTVT.